This T cell receptor (beta chain) was profiled in a study of OX40 agonist ivuxolimab in advanced cancers. Turning to the study itself: Across the patients, intravenous ivuxolimab was delivered every 2 weeks at 0.01 to 10 mg/kg. Study results and caveats: By week 6 at 0.1 to 3.0 mg/kg, blood CD4+ and CD8+ T cells had expanded clonally. Near-lowest levels of clonal expansion characterized partial responders at 0.1-3.0 mg/kg.

Patients were ineligible given autoimmune disease history or systemic immunosuppression. Generated by immunoSEQ multiplex PCR, the TCRdb table keeps only in-frame clones and is missing some. The table shows roughly 61,000 clones, with about 86% occurring only once. On this clone: Antigen unknown.

CDR3 length: 13 residues. In germline, CDR1 is LNHNV, CDR2 YYDKDF (reference sequence). The ends were cut back, 5 bases at V and 4 bases at J, with 9 bases in the middle. This specimen consisted of CD4+ or CD8+ T cells sorted from blood, obtained in a trial of the OX40 agonist ivuxolimab. This chain links TRBV15 with TRBJ1-5; the D gene is possibly TRBD1 (5 bases). The TCR originated in an adult with an advanced solid tumor such as melanoma, head and neck, liver or kidney cancer. The CDR3 sequence: CATSPQGNQPQHF. In DNA form, the CDR3 reads TGTGCCACCAGCCCCCAGGGAAATCAGCCCCAGCATTTT.